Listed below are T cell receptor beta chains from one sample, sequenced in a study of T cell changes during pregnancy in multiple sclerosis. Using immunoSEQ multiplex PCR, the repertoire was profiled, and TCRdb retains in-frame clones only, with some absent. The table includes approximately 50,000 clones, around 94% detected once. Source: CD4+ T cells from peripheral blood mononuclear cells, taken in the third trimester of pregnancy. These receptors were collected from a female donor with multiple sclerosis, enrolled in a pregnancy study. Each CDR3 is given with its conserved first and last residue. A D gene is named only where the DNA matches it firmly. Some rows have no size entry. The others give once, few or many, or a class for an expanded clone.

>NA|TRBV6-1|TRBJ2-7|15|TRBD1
TGTGCCAGCAGCGCAAAGGGGACAGGGGTGAACGAGCAGTACTTC
CASSAKGTGVNEQYF
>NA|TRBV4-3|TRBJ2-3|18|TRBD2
TGCGCCAGCAGCCAAGCCGGACTAGCGGGAGGATACACAGATACGCAGTATTTT
CASSQAGLAGGYTDTQYF
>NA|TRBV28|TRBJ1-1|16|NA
TGTGCCAGCAGTGCCGACAGGCTCGATATGAACACTGAAGCTTTCTTT
CASSADRLDMNTEAFF
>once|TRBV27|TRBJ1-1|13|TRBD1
TGTGCCAGCAGTTGGACAGGGTTGACTGAAGCTTTCTTT
CASSWTGLTEAFF
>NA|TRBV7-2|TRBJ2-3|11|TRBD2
TGTGCCAGCGGGTCGGGGGGTACGCAGTATTTT
CASGSGGTQYF
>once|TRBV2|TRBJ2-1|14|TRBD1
TGTGCCAGCAGTGGTATGAGACAGGGCAATGAGCAGTTCTTC
CASSGMRQGNEQFF
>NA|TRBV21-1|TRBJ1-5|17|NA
TGTGCCAGCAGCAAGAGACAGGCTGACGTTAGCAATCAGCCCCAGCATTTT
CASSKRQADVSNQPQHF
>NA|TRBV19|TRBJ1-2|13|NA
TGTGCCAGTGGGCAGACGCCTAACTATGGCTACACCTTC
CASGQTPNYGYTF
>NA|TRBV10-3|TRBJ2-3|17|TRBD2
TGTGCCATCAGTGACCCAATACTAGCGGGATTAACAGATACGCAGTATTTT
CAISDPILAGLTDTQYF
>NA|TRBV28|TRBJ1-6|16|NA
TGTGCCAGCACCCTATCCGGACAGAACTATAATTCACCCCTCCACTTT
CASTLSGQNYNSPLHF
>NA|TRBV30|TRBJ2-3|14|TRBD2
TGTGCCTGGAAAACTAGCGGGGGGCCCTCGAAGCAGTATTTT
CAWKTSGGPSKQYF
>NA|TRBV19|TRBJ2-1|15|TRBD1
TGTGCCAGTAGTAAAAGACAGGGTTTCCACAATGAGCAGTTCTTC
CASSKRQGFHNEQFF
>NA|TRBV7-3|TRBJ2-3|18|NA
TGTGCCAGCAGCTTAAGGGGCTCAAGGACCCCTAGCACAGATACGCAGTATTTT
CASSLRGSRTPSTDTQYF
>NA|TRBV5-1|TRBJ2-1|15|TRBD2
TGCGCCAGCAGCCCTAGCGGGGTCTCCTACAATGAGCAGTTCTTC
CASSPSGVSYNEQFF
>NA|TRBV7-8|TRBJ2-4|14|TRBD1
TGTGCCAGCAGCTTAGGCGGGACAGGTAACATTCAGTACTTC
CASSLGGTGNIQYF
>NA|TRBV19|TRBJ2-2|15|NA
TGTGCCAGTAGTATAACGGGAGTGTTAATCGGGGAGCTGTTTTTT
CASSITGVLIGELFF
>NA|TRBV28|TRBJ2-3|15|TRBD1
TGTGCCAGCAGTTTAAGGGACAGGGAGGCAGATACGCAGTATTTT
CASSLRDREADTQYF
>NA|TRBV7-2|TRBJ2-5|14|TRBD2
TGTGCCAGCAGCTTTGCTAGCGGGAGCGAGACCCAGTACTTC
CASSFASGSETQYF
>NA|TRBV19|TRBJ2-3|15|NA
TGTGCCAGTAGTATAGGAGGGGGACGGTTTAATACGCAGTATTTT
CASSIGGGRFNTQYF
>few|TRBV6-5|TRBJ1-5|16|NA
TGTGCCAGCAGTTACGGAGGGAGGTATAGCAATCAGCCCCAGCATTTT
CASSYGGRYSNQPQHF
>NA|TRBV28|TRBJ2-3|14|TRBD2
TGTGCCAGCAGTTTGGCTATATGGCCGGGGGGGCAGTATTTT
CASSLAIWPGGQYF
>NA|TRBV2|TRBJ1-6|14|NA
TGTGCCAGCAGTTCCAGGGGTCGTGATTCACCCCTCCACTTT
CASSSRGRDSPLHF
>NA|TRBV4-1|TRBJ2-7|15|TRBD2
TGCGCCAGCAGCCAAGGACTAGCGGGGATCTACGAGCAGTACTTC
CASSQGLAGIYEQYF
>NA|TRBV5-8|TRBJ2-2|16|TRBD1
TGTGCCAGCAGCGAAGACAGGGGGAGAGGCACCGGGGAGCTGTTTTTT
CASSEDRGRGTGELFF
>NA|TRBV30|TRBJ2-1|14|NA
TGTGCCTGGAGGGGGGGGGCTAGCTACAATGAGCAGTTCTTC
CAWRGGASYNEQFF
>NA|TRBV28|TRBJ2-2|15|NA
TGTGCCAGCAGTTTGCAGACGGCGGGGACCGGGGAGCTGTTTTTT
CASSLQTAGTGELFF